This T cell receptor beta chain emerged from a study of T-cell reconstitution after alpha-beta-depleted transplantation in children. The table lists this clonotype with many counts. Trimming pared 6 bases from V and 2 bases from J, leaving 12 bases between. Germline CDR1 reads DFQATT; CDR2 reads SNEGSKA (reference sequence). The CDR3 is 13 residues long. Unique molecular identifiers were used to barcode this TCRbeta library. Each CDR3 protein is one row after TCRdb ran MiXCR on the PCR reads. The sample holds 70,000 to 100,000 distinct CDR3 sequences, 12% seen once. The V and J genes are TRBV20-1 and TRBJ2-3, with D unclear. The clonotype comes from a human donor who donated a stem cell graft to a child with inherited bone marrow failure. The material sequenced was PBMCs from the stem cell graft donor, taken from the stem cell graft. CDR3 nucleotide sequence: TGCAGTGCCACGGAGACAACCACAGATACGCAGTATTTT. Translating gives CSATETTTDTQYF.